The 30 T cell receptor beta chains listed next were all sequenced from one sample in a study of CD8+ T cells in alopecia areata. Reverse transcribed after extraction, RNA yielded cDNA as the sequencing template. Clones were sequenced by immunoSEQ multiplex PCR, and TCRdb holds only the in-frame ones, with some missing. The sample shows about 200,000 clones, about 53% of them seen only once. Sample: CD4+ T cells sorted from blood, taken at week 0. These receptors originate from a human donor with alopecia areata.

This clone was seen just once. The rearrangement joins TRBV30 to TRBJ2-3; 8 positions agree with TRBD2. CDR1 and CDR2 (germline): GTSNPN, SVGIG (reference sequence). V was clipped by 3 bases and J by 0 bases; unmatched bases: 5. This CDR3 is 15 amino acids long. CDR3 sequence reads: CAWSLLAASTDTQYF. The CDR3 nucleotides are TGTGCCTGGAGCTTACTAGCGGCCAGCACAGATACGCAGTATTTT.

The V gene is TRBV30, the J gene TRBJ2-3, with D tentatively TRBD1 (6 bases). CDR1 GTSNPN and CDR2 SVGIG come from the germline V gene (reference sequence). CDR3 length: 16 amino acids. Trimming took off 2 bases at V and 4 bases at J, with 19 bases between the two ends. In DNA form, the CDR3 reads TGTGCCTGGAGTTACGGGCTGCTATCAGGGGCAGATACGCAGTATTTT. Amino acids: CAWSYGLLSGADTQYF. The full variable domain, its missing parts supplied by reference TRBV30 and TRBJ2-3, is SQTIHQWPATLVQPVGSPLSLECTVEGTSNPNLYWYRQAAGRGLQLLFYSVGIGQISSEVPQNLSASRPQDRQFILSSKKLLLSDSGFYLCAWSYGLLSGADTQYFGPGTRLTVL.

This clone has just a few counts. DNA of the CDR3: TGTGCCAGCAGCAAAAAGAAGAACACCGGGGAGCTGTTTTTT. Translating it yields CASSKKKNTGELFF. The genes are TRBV6-1 and TRBJ2-2; no reliable D call. Germline values: CDR1 MNHNS, CDR2 SASEGT. The CDR3 totals 14 residues. Trimming took 6 bases from V and 1 from J, leaving 9 bases between them.

V and J are TRBV30 and TRBJ1-1, with a possible D match to TRBD1 (5 bases). The CDR3 loop spans 11 amino acids. Trimming removed 8 bases from V and 4 bases from J, with 11 bases in between. Germline CDR1 is GTSNPN and CDR2 is SVGIG (reference sequence). CDR3 residues: CAGGRSTEAFF. CDR3 DNA: TGTGCCGGGGGACGTTCCACTGAAGCTTTCTTT.

This chain links TRBV6-5 with TRBJ1-4, with a possible D match to TRBD1 (5 bases). The CDR3 covers 16 residues. Germline lookup yields CDR1 MNHEY and CDR2 SVGAGI. V lost 2 bases and J lost 8, with 18 bases in between. CDR3 DNA: TGTGCCAGCAGTTACGACGACAGTTTTGTTGGGGAAAAACTGTTTTTT. This codes for CASSYDDSFVGEKLFF.

The V and J genes are TRBV5-1 and TRBJ1-1, with 9 nucleotides matching TRBD1. The J segment lost 1 base and the V segment lost 4 bases, leaving 8 bases of the junction unmatched. Germline lookup yields CDR1 SGHRS and CDR2 YFSETQ. The CDR3 contains 16 residues. The CDR3 here is CASSTGQGRSNTEAFF. The CDR3, as DNA: TGCGCCAGCAGCACCGGACAGGGGCGATCGAACACTGAAGCTTTCTTT.

This chain links TRBV7-9 with TRBJ2-5, with TRBD2 matching over 7 bases. The CDR3 length is 15 residues. Germline lookup yields CDR1 SEHNR and CDR2 FQNEAQ (reference sequence). V lost 1 base and J lost 3; bases outside the gene matches: 5. CDR3 DNA: TGTGCCAGCAGCTTAGTACTGGGAGGGAAAGAGACCCAGTACTTC. Protein product: CASSLVLGGKETQYF.

This rearrangement joins TRBV6-1 to TRBJ1-2, with TRBD1 matching 8 bases. CDR3 length: 14 residues. Unmatched junction bases numbered 11, after V lost 6 bases and J lost 8 bases. CDR1 and CDR2 from the germline V gene are MNHNS and SASEGT. In DNA, the CDR3 is TGTGCCAGCAGGCTGACAGGGGAGTCGGGCGGCTACACCTTC. It specifies CASRLTGESGGYTF.

V is TRBV5-1 and J is TRBJ2-1; perhaps D is TRBD1 or TRBD2 (5 bases each). The germline CDR1 and CDR2 sequences are SGHRS and YFSETQ. The CDR3 spans 17 residues. V was shortened by 0 bases and J by 1 base, with 14 bases between the two germline ends. The CDR3 is CASSLAPGRNSYNEQFF. In DNA form, the CDR3 reads TGCGCCAGCAGCTTGGCCCCAGGGAGAAATTCCTACAATGAGCAGTTCTTC.

The chain links TRBV2 to TRBJ1-5, with 8 bases matching TRBD1. J gave up 4 bases and V 7 bases, and 3 bases lay outside the gene matches. The CDR3 extends over 13 amino acids. Germline lookup yields CDR1 SNHLY and CDR2 FYNNEI. CDR3 DNA: TGTGCCAGCAAAGGACAGGGTAATCAGCCCCAGCATTTT. Its translation: CASKGQGNQPQHF.

This chain joins TRBV7-7 and TRBJ2-6; D is possibly TRBD2 (5 bases). Trimming shortened V by 1 base and J by 1 base, and 5 bases separated the two germline ends. Germline CDR1 and CDR2: SSHAT and FNYEAQ (reference sequence). The CDR3 covers 15 residues. The CDR3 bases are TGTGCCAGCAGCTTAGGAGGGTCTGGGGCCAACGTCCTGACTTTC. It specifies CASSLGGSGANVLTF.

This clone was counted ten times or more. The chain recombines TRBV29-1 with TRBJ2-2; tentative D call: TRBD2 (5 bases). Per the germline V gene, CDR1 is SQVTM and CDR2 is ANQGSEA. CDR3 length: 13 residues. Trimming took off 2 bases at V and 6 bases at J, with 10 bases between the two ends. The CDR3 nucleotides are TGCAGCGTTGAAAAGACTATTGCCGGGGAGCTGTTTTTT. Its translation is CSVEKTIAGELFF.

V gene TRBV4-2 combines with J gene TRBJ2-3; possibly TRBD2 for D (6 bases). Per the germline V gene, CDR1 is LGHNA and CDR2 is YNFKEQ. CDR3 length: 15 residues. Trimming removed 4 bases from V and 0 bases from J, with 11 bases in between. CDR3 nucleotides: TGTGCCAGCAGCCTTCCAGGAGGGAGCACAGATACGCAGTATTTT. This sequence encodes CASSLPGGSTDTQYF.

This clone occurred a few times. The rearrangement joins TRBV11-2 to TRBJ2-7; no definite D call. The CDR3 is 12 amino acids. Per germline, CDR1 SGHAT and CDR2 FQNNGV. Trimming removed 3 bases at V and 3 bases at J, with 6 bases between. This chain's CDR3 is CASSFQSYEQYF. The CDR3, as DNA: TGTGCCAGCAGCTTTCAGAGCTACGAGCAGTACTTC.

Regarding this clone: A junction end diverges from the germline sequence, so it may reflect a read error. The chain employs TRBV5-1 and TRBJ2-7; D is unresolved. Germline assignment: CDR1 SGHRS and CDR2 YFSETQ. The CDR3 length is 16 residues. This chain's CDR3 is CASSLIGRLPSDEQYF. CDR3 nucleotides: TGCGCCAGCAGCTTGATCGGAAGGCTACCCTCCGACGAGCAGTACTTC.

There are many counts of this clone. The rearrangement links TRBV7-9 to TRBJ1-3; 9 positions agree with TRBD1. This CDR3 has 12 residues. In germline, CDR1 is SEHNR, CDR2 FQNEAQ (reference sequence). The junction had 5 bases not matched to a gene; V was cut back by 1 base and J by 16 bases. DNA for the CDR3: TGTGCCAGCAGCTTAGGAGGGGACAGGGCCTATTTT. Its protein product is CASSLGGDRAYF. The full variable domain, with the rest looked up from reference TRBV7-9 and TRBJ1-3, is DTGVSQNPRHKITKRGQNVTFRCDPISEHNRLYWYRQTLGQGPEFLTYFQNEAQLEKSRLLSDRFSAERPKGSFSTLEIQRTEQGDSAMYLCASSLGGDRAYFGEGSWLTVV.

The chain joins TRBV19 to TRBJ2-5; tentative D call: TRBD2 (6 bases). The germline V gene has CDR1 LNHDA and CDR2 SQIVND (reference sequence). The V gene lost 3 bases and the J gene lost 1 base, with 9 bases spanning the gap. The CDR3 sequence is 14 residues long. In DNA, the CDR3 is TGTGCCAGTAGTATGGGGGACTCCCAAGAGACCCAGTACTTC. The encoded protein is CASSMGDSQETQYF.

This chain connects TRBV7-2 to TRBJ2-3; tentatively, D is TRBD1 (5 bases). This CDR3 contains 14 residues. Germline-derived CDR1 and CDR2 are SGHTA and FQGNSA. The V end was cut by 5 bases, the J end by 3 bases, with 12 bases between. CDR3 in amino acids: CASSLVGLTDTQYF. CDR3 coding DNA: TGTGCCAGCAGCCTGGTGGGGCTAACAGATACGCAGTATTTT.

V and J are TRBV7-8 and TRBJ2-2; 7 bases are shared with TRBD2. Germline CDR1 and CDR2: SGHVS and FQNEAQ. Unmatched junction bases numbered 7, after V lost 5 bases and J lost 7 bases. This CDR3 contains 14 residues. CDR3 residues: CASSPGEGYGELFF. The CDR3 nucleotides read TGTGCCAGCAGCCCGGGGGAGGGATACGGGGAGCTGTTTTTT.

This rearrangement joins TRBV19 to TRBJ2-7; TRBD1 or TRBD2 may be the D gene (6 bases each). CDR3 length: 15 residues. The ends were cut back, 6 bases at V and 5 bases at J, with 20 bases in the middle. The germline V gene has CDR1 LNHDA and CDR2 SQIVND (reference sequence). The CDR3 sequence is CASSQDDGGNDEQYF. Written as DNA, the CDR3 is TGTGCCAGTAGCCAGGACGACGGGGGCAACGACGAGCAGTACTTC.

The chain joins TRBV7-2 to TRBJ1-3; D may be TRBD1 (5 bases). Trimming took 0 bases from V and 3 from J, leaving 9 bases between them. This CDR3 is built from 15 residues. Germline values: CDR1 SGHTA, CDR2 FQGNSA. CDR3 in amino acids: CASSLALGGGNTIYF. The CDR3 nucleotides are TGTGCCAGCAGCTTAGCTCTCGGGGGTGGAAACACCATATATTTT.

The chain links TRBV6-6 to TRBJ1-2; tentative D call: TRBD1 (6 bases). Per the germline V gene, CDR1 is MNHNY and CDR2 is SVGAGI (reference sequence). The CDR3 sequence is 12 residues long. V lost 1 base and J 8 bases, leaving 8 bases between the germline ends. The CDR3 nucleotides are TGTGCCAGCAGTTACTGGCAGGGGGGCTACACCTTC. As protein: CASSYWQGGYTF.

The CDR3, as DNA: TGTGCCAGTACCGAGGGAAACAGCAATCAGCCCCAGCATTTT. It specifies CASTEGNSNQPQHF. V and J are TRBV19 and TRBJ1-5; D uncertain. Between the trimmed V and J ends, which lost 7 bases and 1 base, there was a span of 11 bases. The CDR3 extends over 14 amino acids. Germline V gives CDR1 LNHDA, CDR2 SQIVND (reference sequence).

This rearrangement joins TRBV5-1 to TRBJ2-1; D is uncertain. The CDR3 is 16 residues long. The germline V gene has CDR1 SGHRS and CDR2 YFSETQ. The V end was cut by 4 bases, the J end by 6 bases, with 20 bases between. The CDR3 loop is CASSLITRTTGNEQFF. The CDR3 region has the DNA TGCGCCAGCAGCCTGATAACAAGGACCACTGGCAATGAGCAGTTCTTC.

The table lists this clone with a few counts. This chain uses TRBV7-9 with TRBJ2-6; D assignment may be TRBD1 or TRBD2 (6 bases each). The germline V and J ends were trimmed by 5 bases and 2 bases, with 13 bases remaining between them. Germline CDR1 SEHNR, CDR2 FQNEAQ (reference sequence). The CDR3 has 16 residues. The chain's CDR3 is CASSRSGEAGANVLTF. CDR3 nucleotides: TGTGCCAGCAGCCGATCAGGGGAGGCTGGGGCCAACGTCCTGACTTTC. The variable domain in full, completed from reference TRBV7-9 and TRBJ2-6, reads DTGVSQNPRHKITKRGQNVTFRCDPISEHNRLYWYRQTLGQGPEFLTYFQNEAQLEKSRLLSDRFSAERPKGSFSTLEIQRTEQGDSAMYLCASSRSGEAGANVLTFGAGSRLTVL.

The rearrangement links TRBV6-5 to TRBJ2-1; D gene ambiguous. CDR1 is MNHEY and CDR2 is SVGAGI in the germline V gene. Trimming removed 0 bases at V and 4 bases at J, with 7 bases between. This CDR3 spans 14 amino acids. In DNA, the CDR3 is TGTGCCAGCAGTTACTCGAATCAATACAATGAGCAGTTCTTC. It translates to CASSYSNQYNEQFF.

This clone has more than one count but fewer than ten. V gene TRBV30 combines with J gene TRBJ2-5; 8 nucleotides align to TRBD2. Germline lookup yields CDR1 GTSNPN and CDR2 SVGIG (reference sequence). The CDR3 consists of 12 residues. Trimming cost V 1 base and J 12 bases; bases outside gene matches: 7. CDR3 loop: CAWSDPGLGEYF. DNA for the CDR3: TGTGCCTGGAGTGACCCGGGACTAGGGGAGTACTTC.

The rearrangement uses TRBV6-5 and TRBJ1-5; D not resolved. V lost 5 bases, J lost 7 bases, and 12 bases lay in between. Germline CDR1 is MNHEY and CDR2 is SVGAGI. There are 13 residues in the CDR3. CDR3 protein: CASSEKGYQPQHF. CDR3 in DNA: TGTGCCAGCAGTGAAAAAGGATACCAGCCCCAGCATTTT.

This clone was picked up one time. The chain's CDR3 is CATRERSYNEQFF. As DNA, the CDR3 is TGTGCCACCAGAGAGAGGTCCTACAATGAGCAGTTCTTC. The rearrangement joins TRBV15 to TRBJ2-1; no reliable D call. This CDR3 contains 13 residues. Germline lookup yields CDR1 LNHNV and CDR2 YYDKDF (reference sequence). Trimming left V 6 bases short and J 1 base short, with 7 bases between.

About this clone: The sample holds other DNA sequences that translate to the same CDR3. This chain links TRBV30 with TRBJ1-5, with D maybe TRBD1 (6 bases). With 0 bases removed from V and 3 bases from J, the gap between germline ends came to 15 bases. Germline values: CDR1 GTSNPN, CDR2 SVGIG (reference sequence). This CDR3 is 16 amino acids long. This chain's CDR3 is CAWSVRGRGNNQPQHF. The CDR3 DNA sequence: TGTGCCTGGAGTGTAAGGGGCAGGGGCAACAATCAGCCCCAGCATTTT. The full variable domain, rest sourced from reference TRBV30 and TRBJ1-5, is SQTIHQWPATLVQPVGSPLSLECTVEGTSNPNLYWYRQAAGRGLQLLFYSVGIGQISSEVPQNLSASRPQDRQFILSSKKLLLSDSGFYLCAWSVRGRGNNQPQHFGDGTRLSIL.